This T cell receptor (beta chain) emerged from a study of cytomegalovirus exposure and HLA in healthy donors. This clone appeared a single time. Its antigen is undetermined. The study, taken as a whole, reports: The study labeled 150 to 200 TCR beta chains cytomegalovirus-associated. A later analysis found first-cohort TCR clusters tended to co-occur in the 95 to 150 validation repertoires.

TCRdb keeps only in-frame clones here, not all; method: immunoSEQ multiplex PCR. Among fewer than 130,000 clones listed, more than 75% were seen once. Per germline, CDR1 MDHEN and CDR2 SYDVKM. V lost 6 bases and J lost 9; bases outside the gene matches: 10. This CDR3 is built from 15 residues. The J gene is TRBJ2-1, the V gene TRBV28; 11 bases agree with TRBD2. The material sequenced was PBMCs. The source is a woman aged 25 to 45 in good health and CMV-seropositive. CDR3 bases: TGTGCCAGCAGCTTAGCGGGAGGGAACGCCGGTGAGCAGTTCTTC. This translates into CASSLAGGNAGEQFF.